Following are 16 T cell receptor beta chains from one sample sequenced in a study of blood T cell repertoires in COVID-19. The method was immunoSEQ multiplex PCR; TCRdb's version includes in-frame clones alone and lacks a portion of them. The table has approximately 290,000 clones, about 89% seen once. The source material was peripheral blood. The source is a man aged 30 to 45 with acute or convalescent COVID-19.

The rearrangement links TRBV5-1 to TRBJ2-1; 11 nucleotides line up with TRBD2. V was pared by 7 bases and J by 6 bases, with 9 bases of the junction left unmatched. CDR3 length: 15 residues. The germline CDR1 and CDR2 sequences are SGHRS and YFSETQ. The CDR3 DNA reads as TGCGCCAGCCACCTTACTAGCGGGGGTTCCAATGAGCAGTTCTTC. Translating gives CASHLTSGGSNEQFF.

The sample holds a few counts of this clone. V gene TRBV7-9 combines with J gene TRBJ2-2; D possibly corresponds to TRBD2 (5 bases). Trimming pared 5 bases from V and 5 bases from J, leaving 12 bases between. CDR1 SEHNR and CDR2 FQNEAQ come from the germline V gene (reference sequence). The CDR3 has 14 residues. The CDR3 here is CASSAQPGTGELFF. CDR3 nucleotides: TGTGCCAGCAGCGCCCAGCCGGGGACCGGGGAGCTGTTTTTT.

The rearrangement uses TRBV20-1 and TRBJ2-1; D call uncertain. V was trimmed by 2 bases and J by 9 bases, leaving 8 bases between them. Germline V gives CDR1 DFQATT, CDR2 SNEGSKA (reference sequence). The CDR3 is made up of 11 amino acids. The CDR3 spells CSARFFPEQFF. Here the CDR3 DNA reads TGCAGTGCTAGATTCTTCCCTGAGCAGTTCTTC.

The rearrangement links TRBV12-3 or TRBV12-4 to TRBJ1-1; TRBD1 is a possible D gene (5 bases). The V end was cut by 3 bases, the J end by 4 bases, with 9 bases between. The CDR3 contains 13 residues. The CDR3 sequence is CASSLGRATEAFF. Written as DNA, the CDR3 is TGTGCCAGCAGTTTGGGCAGGGCCACTGAAGCTTTCTTT.

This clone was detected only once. This CDR3 is CAWGDRPNQPQHF. Here the CDR3 DNA reads TGTGCCTGGGGAGACAGGCCTAATCAGCCCCAGCATTTT. The rearrangement uses TRBV30 and TRBJ1-5; possible D gene TRBD1, 6 bases. This CDR3 is 13 amino acids long. V was shortened by 5 bases and J by 4 bases, with 12 bases between the two germline ends. The germline V gene encodes CDR1 GTSNPN and CDR2 SVGIG (reference sequence).

The DNA of the CDR3 is TGTGCCAGTAGTAGCGGGAGGACCGCTTATAGCAATCAGCCCCAGCATTTT. This codes for CASSSGRTAYSNQPQHF. The V call is TRBV19, the J call TRBJ1-5; D is unresolved. With 4 bases removed from V and 0 bases from J, the gap between germline ends came to 16 bases. Germline-derived CDR1 and CDR2 are LNHDA and SQIVND (reference sequence). The CDR3 spans 17 residues.

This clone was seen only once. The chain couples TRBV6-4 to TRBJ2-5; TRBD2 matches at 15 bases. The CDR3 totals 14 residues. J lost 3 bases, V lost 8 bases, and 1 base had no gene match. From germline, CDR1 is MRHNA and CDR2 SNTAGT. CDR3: CASGLAGGEETQYF. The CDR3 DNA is TGTGCCAGCGGACTAGCGGGAGGGGAAGAGACCCAGTACTTC.

This CDR3 is CATSDFTSRVPDTQYF. The CDR3 nucleotides read TGTGCCACCAGTGACTTTACTAGTAGGGTCCCAGATACGCAGTATTTT. The chain recombines TRBV24-1 with TRBJ2-3; perhaps TRBD2 as D (5 bases). Trimming shortened V by 4 bases and J by 4 bases, and 17 bases separated the two germline ends. Germline values: CDR1 KGHDR, CDR2 SFDVKD. The CDR3 loop spans 16 amino acids.

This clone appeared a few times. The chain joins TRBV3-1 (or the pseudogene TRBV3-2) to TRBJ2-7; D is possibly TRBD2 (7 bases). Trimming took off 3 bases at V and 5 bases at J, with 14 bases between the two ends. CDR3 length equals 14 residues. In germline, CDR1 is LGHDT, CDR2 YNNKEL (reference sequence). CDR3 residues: CASSQNGGHNEQYF. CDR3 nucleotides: TGTGCCAGCAGCCAGAACGGGGGGCACAACGAGCAGTACTTC.

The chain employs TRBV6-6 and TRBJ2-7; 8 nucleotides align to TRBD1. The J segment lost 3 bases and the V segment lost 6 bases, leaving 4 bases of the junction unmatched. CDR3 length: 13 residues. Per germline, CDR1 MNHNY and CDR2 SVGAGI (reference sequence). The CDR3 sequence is CASSHDRGYEQYF. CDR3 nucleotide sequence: TGTGCCAGCAGCCACGACAGGGGCTACGAGCAGTACTTC.

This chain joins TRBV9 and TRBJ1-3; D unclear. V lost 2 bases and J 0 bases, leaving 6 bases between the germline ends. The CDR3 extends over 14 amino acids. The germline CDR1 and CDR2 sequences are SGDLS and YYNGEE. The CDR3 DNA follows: TGTGCCAGCAGCGTTCAGTCCTCTGGAAACACCATATATTTT. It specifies CASSVQSSGNTIYF.

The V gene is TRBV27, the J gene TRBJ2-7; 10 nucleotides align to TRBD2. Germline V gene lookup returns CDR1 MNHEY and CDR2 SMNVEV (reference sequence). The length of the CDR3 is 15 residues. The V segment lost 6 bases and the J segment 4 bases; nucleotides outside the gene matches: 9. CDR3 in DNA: TGTGCCAGCAGCTGGGGTAGCGGGGGGCATTACGAGCAGTACTTC. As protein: CASSWGSGGHYEQYF.

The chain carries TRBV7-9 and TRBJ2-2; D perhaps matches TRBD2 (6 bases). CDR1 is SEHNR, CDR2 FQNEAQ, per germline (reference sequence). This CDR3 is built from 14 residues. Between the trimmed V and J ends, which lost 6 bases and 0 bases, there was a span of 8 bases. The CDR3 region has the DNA TGTGCCAGCAGAGGGACTGCGAACACCGGGGAGCTGTTTTTT. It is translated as CASRGTANTGELFF.

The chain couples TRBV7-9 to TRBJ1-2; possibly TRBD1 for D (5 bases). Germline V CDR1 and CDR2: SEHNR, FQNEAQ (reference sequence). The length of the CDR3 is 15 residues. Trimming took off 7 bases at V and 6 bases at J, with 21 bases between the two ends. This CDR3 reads CASIGGVAPTDGYTF. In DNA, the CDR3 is TGTGCCAGCATCGGAGGGGTAGCACCAACGGATGGCTACACCTTC.

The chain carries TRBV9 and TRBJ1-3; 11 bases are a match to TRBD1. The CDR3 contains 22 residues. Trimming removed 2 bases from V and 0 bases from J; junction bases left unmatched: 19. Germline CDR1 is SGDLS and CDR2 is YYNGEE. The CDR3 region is CASSVSINSWTGGRGSGNTIYF. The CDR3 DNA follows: TGTGCCAGCAGCGTCTCCATAAACTCTTGGACAGGGGGCCGTGGCTCTGGAAACACCATATATTTT.

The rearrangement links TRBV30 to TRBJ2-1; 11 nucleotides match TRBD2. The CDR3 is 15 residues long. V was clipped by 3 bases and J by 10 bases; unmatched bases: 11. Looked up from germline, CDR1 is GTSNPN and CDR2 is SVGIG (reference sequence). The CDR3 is CAWSTGLAGVREQFF. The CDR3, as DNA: TGTGCCTGGAGCACCGGACTAGCGGGTGTTAGAGAGCAGTTCTTC.